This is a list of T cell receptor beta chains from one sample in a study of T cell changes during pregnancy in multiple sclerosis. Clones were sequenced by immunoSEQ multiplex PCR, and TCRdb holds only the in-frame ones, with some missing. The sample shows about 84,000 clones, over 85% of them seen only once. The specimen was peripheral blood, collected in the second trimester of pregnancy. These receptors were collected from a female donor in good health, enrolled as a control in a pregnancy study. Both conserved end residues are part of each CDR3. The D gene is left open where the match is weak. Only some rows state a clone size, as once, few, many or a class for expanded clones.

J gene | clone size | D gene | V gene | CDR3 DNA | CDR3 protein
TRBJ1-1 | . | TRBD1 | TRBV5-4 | TGTGCCAGCAGCTTGGCCACGATAAGGGGGCTCCTAAGCACTGAAGCTTTCTTT | CASSLATIRGLLSTEAFF
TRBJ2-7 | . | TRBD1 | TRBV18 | TGTGCCAGCTCACCCCTGGCCGGGACAGAAGATTACGAGCAGTACTTC | CASSPLAGTEDYEQYF
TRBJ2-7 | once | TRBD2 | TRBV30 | TGTGCCTGGGAGAGGCTAGCGGAGTCCTACGAGCAGTACTTC | CAWERLAESYEQYF
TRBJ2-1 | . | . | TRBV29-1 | TGCAGCGTTCTTGGGCTAAAGGGACTCGATGAGCAGTTCTTC | CSVLGLKGLDEQFF
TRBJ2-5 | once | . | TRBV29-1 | TGCAGCGTTGAAGGCCTGGGGGGTTGGGAGACCCAGTACTTC | CSVEGLGGWETQYF
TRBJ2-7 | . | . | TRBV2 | TGTGCCAGCAGTGAAGCCAGGGGTAGCTACGAGCAGTACTTC | CASSEARGSYEQYF
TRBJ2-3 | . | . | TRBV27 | TGTGCCAGCAGTTCCGGGGTCTCGGCGGCAGATACGCAGTATTTT | CASSSGVSAADTQYF
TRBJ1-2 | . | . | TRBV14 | TGTGCCAGCAGCCAGGGAGGAAACTATGGCTACACCTTC | CASSQGGNYGYTF
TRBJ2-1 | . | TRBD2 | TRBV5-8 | TGTGCCAGCAACTCCGGAATACTAGCGGGAGCCAATGAGCAGTTCTTC | CASNSGILAGANEQFF
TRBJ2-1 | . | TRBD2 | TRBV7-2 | TGTGCCACCGAGGGGGGTAGCGGGAGCTACAATGAGCAGTTCTTC | CATEGGSGSYNEQFF
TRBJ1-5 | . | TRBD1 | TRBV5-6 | TGTGCCAGCAGCTCGTACGGACAGGGAGTAGCAAATCAGCCCCAGCATTTT | CASSSYGQGVANQPQHF
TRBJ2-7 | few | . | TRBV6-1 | TGTGCCAGCAGTAGCGGGCCCGACTCCTACGAGCAGTACTTC | CASSSGPDSYEQYF
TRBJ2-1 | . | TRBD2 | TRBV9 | TGTGCCAGCAGCGCAAAAGCGGGAAGCTCCTACAATGAGCAGTTCTTC | CASSAKAGSSYNEQFF
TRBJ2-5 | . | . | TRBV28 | TGTGCCAGCAGTCAGGTGGGAGGAGAGACCCAGTACTTC | CASSQVGGETQYF
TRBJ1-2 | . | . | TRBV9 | TGTGCCAGCAGCGTAGACGGGGAAATTTTGCCCAACTATGGCTACACCTTC | CASSVDGEILPNYGYTF
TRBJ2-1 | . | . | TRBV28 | TGTGCCAGCAGTTTAAGGGGATATGAGCAGTTCTTC | CASSLRGYEQFF
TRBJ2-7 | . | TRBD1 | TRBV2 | TGTGCCAGCACCCCGGACAGGACCATCCTCGAGCAGTACTTC | CASTPDRTILEQYF
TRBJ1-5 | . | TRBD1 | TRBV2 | TGTGCCTCACGGACAGGGCTTAGCAATCAGCCCCAGCATTTT | CASRTGLSNQPQHF
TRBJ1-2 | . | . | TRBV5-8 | TGTGCCAGCAGCTCGCAGGATGGCTACACCTTC | CASSSQDGYTF
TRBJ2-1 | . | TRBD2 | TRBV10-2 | TGCGCCAGCACCCCTAGCGGGAGTTGGTATGAGCAGTTCTTC | CASTPSGSWYEQFF
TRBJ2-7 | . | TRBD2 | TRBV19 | TGTGCCAGCCGGAAGCGGGAAGGGACCTACGAGCAGTACTTC | CASRKREGTYEQYF
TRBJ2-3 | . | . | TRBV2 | TGTGCCAGCAGTTATGACATTAATACGCAGTATTTT | CASSYDINTQYF
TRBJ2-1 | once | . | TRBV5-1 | TGCGCCAGCAGCCTAACCGACAGGTATAACAATGAGCAGTTCTTC | CASSLTDRYNNEQFF
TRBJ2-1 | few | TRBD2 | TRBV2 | TGTGCCAGCAGTTTGGGTAGCGGGGACTACAATGAGCAGTTCTTC | CASSLGSGDYNEQFF
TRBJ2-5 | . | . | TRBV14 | TGTGCCAGCAGCCAAGATAAGACCCAGTACTTC | CASSQDKTQYF
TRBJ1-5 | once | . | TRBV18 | TGTGCCAGCTCAGAGGGTGGCAATCAGCCCCAGCATTTT | CASSEGGNQPQHF
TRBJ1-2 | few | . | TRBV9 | TGTGCCAGCAGCGTAGCCCCCATGTCTAACTATGGCTACACCTTC | CASSVAPMSNYGYTF
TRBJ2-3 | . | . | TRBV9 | TGTGCCAGCAGCGTAGGGCCCTGGGCGACAGCACAAATCACAGATACGCAGTATTTT | CASSVGPWATAQITDTQYF
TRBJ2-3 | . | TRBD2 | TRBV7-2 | TGTGCCAGCAGCTTTAGCCGCTTAGCGGGAGGGGCGAGGACAGATACGCAGTATTTT | CASSFSRLAGGARTDTQYF
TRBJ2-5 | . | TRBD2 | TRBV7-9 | TGTGCCAGCAGCGCCCGGACTAGCGGGGAGACCCAGTACTTC | CASSARTSGETQYF
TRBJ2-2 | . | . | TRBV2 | TGTGCCAGCAGTGACGTGTTGAGGACCGGGGAGCTGTTTTTT | CASSDVLRTGELFF
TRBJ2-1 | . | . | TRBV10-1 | TGCGCCAGCACCCGCTACAATGAGCAGTTCTTC | CASTRYNEQFF
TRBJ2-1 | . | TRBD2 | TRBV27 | TGTGCCAGCAGTTTCACTAGCGCCCACAATGAGCAGTTCTTC | CASSFTSAHNEQFF
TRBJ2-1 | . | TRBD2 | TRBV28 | TGTGCCGCGAGGGGTGGGGGATTAGCGGGAGCATCCTACAATGAGCAGTTCTTC | CAARGGGLAGASYNEQFF
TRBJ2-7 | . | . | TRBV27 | TGTGCCAGCAGTTTAAGCTTGACCTACGAGCAGTACTTC | CASSLSLTYEQYF
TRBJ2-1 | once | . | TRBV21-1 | TGTGCCAGCAGCAAAGTGGCTAGCGGGATGGGCAATGAGCAGTTCTTC | CASSKVASGMGNEQFF
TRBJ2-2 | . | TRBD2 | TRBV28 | TGTGCCAGCCGACCCCCTCTAGCGGCGAACACCGGGGAGCTGTTTTTT | CASRPPLAANTGELFF
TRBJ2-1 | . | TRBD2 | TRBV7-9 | TGTGCCAGCAGCTTAGATGATGGCGGGAGCTCCTACAATGAGCAGTTCTTC | CASSLDDGGSSYNEQFF
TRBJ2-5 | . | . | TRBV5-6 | TGTGCCAGCAGCTTGTTGGGCAGGGTGCAAGAGACCCAGTACTTC | CASSLLGRVQETQYF
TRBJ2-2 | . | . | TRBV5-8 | TGTGCCAGCACCCTTTTCAGGCAGGACACCGGGGAGCTGTTTTTT | CASTLFRQDTGELFF
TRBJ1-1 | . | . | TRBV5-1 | TGCGCCAGCATGGAGCAGCCGAACACTGAAGCTTTCTTT | CASMEQPNTEAFF
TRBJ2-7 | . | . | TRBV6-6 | TGTGCCAGCAGTCCCTTCGACAGATTAGCCTACGAGCAGTACTTC | CASSPFDRLAYEQYF
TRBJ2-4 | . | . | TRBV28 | TGTGCCAGCAGGGCCACCGCCGGACAGCTAGCCAAAAACATTCAGTACTTC | CASRATAGQLAKNIQYF
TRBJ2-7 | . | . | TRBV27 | TGTGCCAGCAGATACAGCAGGGCCTCCTACGAGCAGTACTTC | CASRYSRASYEQYF
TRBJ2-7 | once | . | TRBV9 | TGTGCCAGCAGCGTAGACCCCCAGGGCTCGACCTACGAGCAGTACTTC | CASSVDPQGSTYEQYF
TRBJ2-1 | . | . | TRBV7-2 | TGTGCCAGCAGCCCACGGGGCTTAGCGGCAAGCTCCTACAATGAGCAGTTCTTC | CASSPRGLAASSYNEQFF
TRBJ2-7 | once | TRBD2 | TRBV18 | TGTGCCAGCTCCCAACTAGCGGGAGACGAGCAGTACTTC | CASSQLAGDEQYF
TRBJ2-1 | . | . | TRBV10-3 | TGTGCCATCAGTGGGCAGGGGTTCTCCAATGAGCAGTTCTTC | CAISGQGFSNEQFF
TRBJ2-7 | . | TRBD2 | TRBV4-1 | TGCGCCAGCAGCCTCAGGCCGGGAGGAATTTACGAGCAGTACTTC | CASSLRPGGIYEQYF
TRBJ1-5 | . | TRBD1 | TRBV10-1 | TGCGCCAGCAGCCAATCAGGCCGGGACAGGGGGCGAGGCAATCAGCCCCAGCATTTT | CASSQSGRDRGRGNQPQHF
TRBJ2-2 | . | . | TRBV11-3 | TGTGCCAGCAGCCGCAGATCTAGCAGCACCGGGGAGCTGTTTTTT | CASSRRSSSTGELFF
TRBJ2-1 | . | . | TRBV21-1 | TGTGCCAGCAGCGTCCAGCGGGAGGGCCCCCCCTACAATGAGCAGTTCTTC | CASSVQREGPPYNEQFF